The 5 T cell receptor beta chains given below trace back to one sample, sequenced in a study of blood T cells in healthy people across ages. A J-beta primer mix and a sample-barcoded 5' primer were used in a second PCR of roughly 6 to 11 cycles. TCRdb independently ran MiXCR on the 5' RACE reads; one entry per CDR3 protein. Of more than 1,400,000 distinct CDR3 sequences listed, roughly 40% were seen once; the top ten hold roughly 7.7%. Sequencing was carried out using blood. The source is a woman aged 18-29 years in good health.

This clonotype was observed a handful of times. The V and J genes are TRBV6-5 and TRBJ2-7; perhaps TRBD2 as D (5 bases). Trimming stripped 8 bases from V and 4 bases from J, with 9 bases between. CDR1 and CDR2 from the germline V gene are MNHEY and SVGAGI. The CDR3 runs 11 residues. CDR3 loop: CASGELYEQYF. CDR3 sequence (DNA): TGTGCCAGCGGGGAGCTATACGAGCAGTACTTC.

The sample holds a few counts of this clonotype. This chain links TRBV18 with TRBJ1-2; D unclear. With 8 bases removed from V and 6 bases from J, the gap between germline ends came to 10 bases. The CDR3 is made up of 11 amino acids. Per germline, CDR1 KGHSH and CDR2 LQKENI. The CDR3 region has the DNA TGTGCCAGCAGTCCCTTGGATGGCTACACCTTC. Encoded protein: CASSPLDGYTF.

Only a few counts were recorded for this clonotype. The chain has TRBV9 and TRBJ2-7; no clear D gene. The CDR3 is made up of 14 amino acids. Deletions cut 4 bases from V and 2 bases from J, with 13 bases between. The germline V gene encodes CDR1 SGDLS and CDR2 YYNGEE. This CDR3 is CASSYDVAPYEQYF. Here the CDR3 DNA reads TGTGCCAGCAGCTACGACGTAGCCCCCTACGAGCAGTACTTC.

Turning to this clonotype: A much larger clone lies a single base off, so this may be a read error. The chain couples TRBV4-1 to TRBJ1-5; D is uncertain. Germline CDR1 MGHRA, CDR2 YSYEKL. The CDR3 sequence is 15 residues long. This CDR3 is CASSQVFGSSQPQHF. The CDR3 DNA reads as TGCGCCAGCAGCCAAGTCTTCGGTAGCAGTCAGCCCCAGCATTTT.

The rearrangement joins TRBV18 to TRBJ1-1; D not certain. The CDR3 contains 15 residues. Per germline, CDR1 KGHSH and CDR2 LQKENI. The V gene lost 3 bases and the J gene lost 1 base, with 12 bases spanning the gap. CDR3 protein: CASSPLTNTNTEAFF. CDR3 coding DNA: TGTGCCAGCTCACCCCTGACAAACACGAACACTGAAGCTTTCTTT.